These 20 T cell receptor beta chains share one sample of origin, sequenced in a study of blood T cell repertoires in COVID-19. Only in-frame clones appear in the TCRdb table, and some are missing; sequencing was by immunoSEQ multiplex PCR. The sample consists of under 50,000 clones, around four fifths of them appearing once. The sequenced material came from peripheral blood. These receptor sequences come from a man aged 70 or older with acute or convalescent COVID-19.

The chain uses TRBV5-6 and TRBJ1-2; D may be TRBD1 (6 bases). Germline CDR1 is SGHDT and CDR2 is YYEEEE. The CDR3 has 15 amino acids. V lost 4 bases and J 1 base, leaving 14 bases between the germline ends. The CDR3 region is CASSRSGGFNYGYTF. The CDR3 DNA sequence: TGTGCCAGCAGCCGGAGCGGGGGCTTTAACTATGGCTACACCTTC.

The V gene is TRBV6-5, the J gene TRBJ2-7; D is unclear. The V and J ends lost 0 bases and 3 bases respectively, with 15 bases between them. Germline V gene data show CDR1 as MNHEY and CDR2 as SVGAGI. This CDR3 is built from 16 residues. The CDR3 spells CASSYSSSRIGYEQYF. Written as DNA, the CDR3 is TGTGCCAGCAGTTACTCTAGTTCCCGAATCGGCTACGAGCAGTACTTC.

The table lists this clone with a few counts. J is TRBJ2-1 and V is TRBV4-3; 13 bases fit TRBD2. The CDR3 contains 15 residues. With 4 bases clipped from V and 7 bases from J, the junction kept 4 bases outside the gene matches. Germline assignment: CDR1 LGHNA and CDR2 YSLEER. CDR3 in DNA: TGCGCCAGCAGCCTCGGACTAGCGGGAGCTAATGAGCAGTTCTTC. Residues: CASSLGLAGANEQFF.

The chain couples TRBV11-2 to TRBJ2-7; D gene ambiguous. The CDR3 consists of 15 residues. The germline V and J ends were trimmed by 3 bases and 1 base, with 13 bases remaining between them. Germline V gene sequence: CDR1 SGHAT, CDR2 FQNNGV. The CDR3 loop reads CASSFPVVPSYEQYF. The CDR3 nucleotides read TGTGCCAGCAGCTTCCCCGTAGTTCCATCCTACGAGCAGTACTTC.

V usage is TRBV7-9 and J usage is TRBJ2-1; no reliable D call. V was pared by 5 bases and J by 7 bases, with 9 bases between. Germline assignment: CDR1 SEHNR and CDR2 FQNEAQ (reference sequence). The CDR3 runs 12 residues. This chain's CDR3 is CASSPSGNEQFF. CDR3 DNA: TGTGCCAGCAGCCCGTCAGGAAATGAGCAGTTCTTC.

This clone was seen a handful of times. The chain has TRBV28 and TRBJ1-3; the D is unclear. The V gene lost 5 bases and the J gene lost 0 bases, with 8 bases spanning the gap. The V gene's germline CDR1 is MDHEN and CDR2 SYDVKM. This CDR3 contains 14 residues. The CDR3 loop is CASSLVSSGNTIYF. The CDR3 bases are TGTGCCAGCAGTCTAGTAAGCTCTGGAAACACCATATATTTT.

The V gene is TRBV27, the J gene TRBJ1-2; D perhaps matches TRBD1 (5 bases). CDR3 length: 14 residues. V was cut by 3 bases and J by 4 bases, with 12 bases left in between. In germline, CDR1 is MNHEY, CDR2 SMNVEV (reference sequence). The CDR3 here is CASSFGQGSYGYTF. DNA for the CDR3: TGTGCCAGCAGTTTCGGGCAGGGCTCCTATGGCTACACCTTC.

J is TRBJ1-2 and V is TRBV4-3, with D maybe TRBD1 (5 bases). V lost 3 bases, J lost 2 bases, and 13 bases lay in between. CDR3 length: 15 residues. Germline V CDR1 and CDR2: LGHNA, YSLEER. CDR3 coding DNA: TGCGCCAGCAGCCAGGATGACAGTGGCAACTATGGCTACACCTTC. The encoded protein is CASSQDDSGNYGYTF.

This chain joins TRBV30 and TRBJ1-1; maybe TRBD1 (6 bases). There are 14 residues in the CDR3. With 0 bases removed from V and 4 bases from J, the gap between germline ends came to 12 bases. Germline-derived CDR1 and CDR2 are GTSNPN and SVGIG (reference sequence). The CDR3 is CAWSVWQGSTEAFF. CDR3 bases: TGTGCCTGGAGTGTATGGCAGGGGAGCACTGAAGCTTTCTTT. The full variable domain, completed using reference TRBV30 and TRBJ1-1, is SQTIHQWPATLVQPVGSPLSLECTVEGTSNPNLYWYRQAAGRGLQLLFYSVGIGQISSEVPQNLSASRPQDRQFILSSKKLLLSDSGFYLCAWSVWQGSTEAFFGQGTRLTVV.

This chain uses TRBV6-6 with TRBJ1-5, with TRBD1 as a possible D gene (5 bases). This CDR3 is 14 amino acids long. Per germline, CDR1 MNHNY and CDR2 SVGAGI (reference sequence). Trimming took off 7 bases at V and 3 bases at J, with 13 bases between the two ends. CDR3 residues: CASTGQGNNQPQHF. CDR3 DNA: TGTGCCAGCACGGGTCAGGGAAACAATCAGCCCCAGCATTTT.

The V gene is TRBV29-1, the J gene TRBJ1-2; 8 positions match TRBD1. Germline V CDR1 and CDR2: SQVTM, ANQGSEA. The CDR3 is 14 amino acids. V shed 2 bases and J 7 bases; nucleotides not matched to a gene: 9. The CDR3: CSVERLDRVVGYTF. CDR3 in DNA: TGCAGCGTTGAAAGATTGGACAGGGTAGTTGGCTACACCTTC. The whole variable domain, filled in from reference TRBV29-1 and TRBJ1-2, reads SAVISQKPSRDICQRGTSLTIQCQVDSQVTMMFWYRQQPGQSLTLIATANQGSEATYESGFVIDKFPISRPNLTFSTLTVSNMSPEDSSIYLCSVERLDRVVGYTFGSGTRLTVV.

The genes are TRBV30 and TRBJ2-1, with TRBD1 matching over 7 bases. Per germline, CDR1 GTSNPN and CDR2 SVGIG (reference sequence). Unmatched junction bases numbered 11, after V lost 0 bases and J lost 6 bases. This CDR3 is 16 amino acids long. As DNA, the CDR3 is TGTGCCTGGAGTGTCGGGGCAGGGGGATTCGCCAATGAGCAGTTCTTC. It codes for CAWSVGAGGFANEQFF.

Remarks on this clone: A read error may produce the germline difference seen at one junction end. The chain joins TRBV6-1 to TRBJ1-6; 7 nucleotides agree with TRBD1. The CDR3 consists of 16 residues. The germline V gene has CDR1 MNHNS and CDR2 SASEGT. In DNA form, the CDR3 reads TGTGCCAGCAGCGAAGCGGTGGCAGGGGGAAATTCACCCCTCCACTTT. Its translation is CASSEAVAGGNSPLHF.

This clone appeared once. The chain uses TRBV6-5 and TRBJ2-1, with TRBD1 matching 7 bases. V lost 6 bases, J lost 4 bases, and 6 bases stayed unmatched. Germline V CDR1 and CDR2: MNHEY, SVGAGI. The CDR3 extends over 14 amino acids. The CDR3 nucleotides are TGTGCCAGCAGGGCCGGGACAGCTTACAATGAGCAGTTCTTC. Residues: CASRAGTAYNEQFF.

CDR3 DNA: TGTGCCAGCAGCACCCGTGGGGCGGAGGGGGAAAAACTGTTTTTT. Translating gives CASSTRGAEGEKLFF. This chain connects TRBV11-2 to TRBJ1-4; tentatively, D is TRBD1 (5 bases). The V end lost 5 bases, the J end lost 8 bases, and 18 bases lay between the germline ends. The CDR3 is 15 residues long. CDR1 SGHAT and CDR2 FQNNGV come from the germline V gene.

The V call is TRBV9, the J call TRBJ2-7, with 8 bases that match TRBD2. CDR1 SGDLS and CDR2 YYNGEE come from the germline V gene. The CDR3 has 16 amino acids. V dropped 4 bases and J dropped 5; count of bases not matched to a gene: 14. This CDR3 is CASSPHSAGASNEQYF. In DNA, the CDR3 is TGTGCCAGCAGCCCTCATTCAGCGGGAGCGTCCAACGAGCAGTACTTC.

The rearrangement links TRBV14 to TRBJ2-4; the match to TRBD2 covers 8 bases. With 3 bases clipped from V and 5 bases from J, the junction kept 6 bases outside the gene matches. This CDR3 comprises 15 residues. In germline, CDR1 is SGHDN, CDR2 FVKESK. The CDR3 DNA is TGTGCCAGCAGCCAGTTCGGGGGGGTAGAAAACATTCAGTACTTC. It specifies CASSQFGGVENIQYF.

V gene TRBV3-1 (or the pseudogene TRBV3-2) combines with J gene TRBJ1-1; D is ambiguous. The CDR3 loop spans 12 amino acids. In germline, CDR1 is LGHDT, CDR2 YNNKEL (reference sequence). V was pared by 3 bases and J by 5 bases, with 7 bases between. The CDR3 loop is CASSQGSTEAFF. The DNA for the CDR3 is TGTGCCAGCAGCCAGGGCTCGACTGAAGCTTTCTTT.

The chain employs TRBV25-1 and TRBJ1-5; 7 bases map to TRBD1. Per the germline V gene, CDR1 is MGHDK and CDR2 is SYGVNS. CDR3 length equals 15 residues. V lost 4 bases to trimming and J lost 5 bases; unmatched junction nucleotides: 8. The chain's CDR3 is CASSGATGIDQPQHF. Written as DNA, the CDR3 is TGTGCCAGCAGTGGAGCGACAGGGATAGATCAGCCCCAGCATTTT.

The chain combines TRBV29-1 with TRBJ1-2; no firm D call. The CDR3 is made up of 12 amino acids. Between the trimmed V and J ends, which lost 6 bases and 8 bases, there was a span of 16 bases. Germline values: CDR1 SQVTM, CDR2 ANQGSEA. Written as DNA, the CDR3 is TGCAGCGTAATGACAACTAGGGAGGGCTACACCTTC. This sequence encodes CSVMTTREGYTF.